This TCR beta chain was observed in a study of blood T cell repertoires in COVID-19. Study summary: Whether acute or convalescent, the COVID-19 samples came from the United States, Italy and Spain. Sample material is recorded as cDNA or gDNA derived from T cells, B-cell-depleted T cells, or PBMCs.

The CDR3 contains 16 residues. Germline assignment: CDR1 LGHDT and CDR2 YNNKEL (reference sequence). Original processing methods: From reference gene primer amplification, estimates of nucleated cell counts were derived. Sequencing was performed with immunoSEQ multiplex PCR; in TCRdb, only in-frame clones are kept and a portion is missing. D and trimming were read from the DNA, whereas the V and J calls and clone size are those reported in that table. The sample consists of about 260,000 clones, about 86% of them appearing once. To note about this clone: Relative to the germline gene, one junction end is altered; a read error may explain this.

This TCR came from a man aged 25-45 years with active or convalescent COVID-19. The V gene is TRBV3-1 (or the pseudogene TRBV3-2), the J gene TRBJ1-4; D is possibly TRBD1 (6 bases). The sequenced sample was peripheral blood. Here the CDR3 DNA reads TGTGCCAGCAGCCAAGGTTCTCAGGGGACTACTGAAAAACTGTTTTTT. Amino acid sequence: CASSQGSQGTTEKLFF.